This is a list of T cell receptor beta chains from one sample in a study of T cell responses to AZD1222 COVID-19 vaccine. Here immunoSEQ multiplex PCR was the method, and the copy in TCRdb shows in-frame clones only, minus some. This sample has 150,000 to 200,000 clones; approximately 86% occur once, and the top ten carry around 3%. The sequencing used peripheral blood, collected on day 0 of AZD1222 vaccination. The receptors here all came from an adult in good health. Both conserved end residues are part of each CDR3. The order of the fields is V gene, clone size, J gene, CDR3 protein. Some rows mark clone size as missing; the rest say once, few, many or name a class of expanded clone.

TRBV4-1,NA,TRBJ1-3,CASSQEGNLSGNTIYF
TRBV11-3,NA,TRBJ1-1,CASSLVARGGGWDTEAFF
TRBV19,NA,TRBJ2-1,CASTGVQRSGTYNEQFF
TRBV6-6,NA,TRBJ1-6,CASSWGRDRVNSPLHF
TRBV24-1,NA,TRBJ1-5,CATSRGSNQPQHF
TRBV28,NA,TRBJ1-3,CASSFPPGAGNTIYF
TRBV18,NA,TRBJ1-4,CASSPAGKNEKLFF
TRBV18,once,TRBJ2-7,CASSDAVAYEQYF
TRBV2,NA,TRBJ1-6,CASRVTDYNSPLHF
TRBV6-6,NA,TRBJ1-1,CASSILVGSNPEAFF
TRBV5-1,NA,TRBJ1-4,CASSQQGQTEKLFF
TRBV5-5,NA,TRBJ2-1,CASSALQSNEQFF
TRBV7-8,NA,TRBJ2-7,CASSLGGTTSPYF
TRBV4-1,NA,TRBJ1-6,CASSQDDRGHSPLHF
TRBV7-6,NA,TRBJ2-2,CATMDRGGGGPTGELFF
TRBV3-1/TRBV3-2,NA,TRBJ2-5,CASSQGGSGAQETQYF
TRBV6-1,NA,TRBJ1-1,CASSEGFREDTEAFF
TRBV9,NA,TRBJ2-2,CASSVGLLNTGELFF
TRBV23-1,NA,TRBJ2-2,CASILKKSNTGELFF
TRBV5-1,NA,TRBJ2-7,CASSRLAGTSGYEQYF
TRBV11-2,NA,TRBJ2-7,CASSLEEIRTYEQYF
TRBV5-3,NA,TRBJ1-1,CARSLWDINTEAFF
TRBV6-5,NA,TRBJ2-7,CATNGGFRGYYEQYF
TRBV5-6,NA,TRBJ1-6,CASSMTPVSYNSPLHF
TRBV7-9,NA,TRBJ2-1,CASSLDYGGRKTEQFF
TRBV3-1/TRBV3-2,NA,TRBJ2-7,CASSQRARRGEQYF
TRBV5-4,NA,TRBJ2-7,CASRPGLAGVYEQYF
TRBV6-5,NA,TRBJ2-2,CASSYSGSGFTGELFF
TRBV28,NA,TRBJ1-1,CASIHRGEAFF
TRBV3-1/TRBV3-2,NA,TRBJ2-3,CASSLTGTSGSTQYF
TRBV18,few,TRBJ2-5,CASSPGRGTSGGQTQYF
TRBV19,NA,TRBJ2-7,CASSMQGTGYEQYF
TRBV27,once,TRBJ1-2,CASSPGTGTENLRGYTF
TRBV19,NA,TRBJ2-7,CASSLRGAVNYEQYF
TRBV11-3,NA,TRBJ2-7,CASSLRSSYEQYF
TRBV19,NA,TRBJ1-5,CASSIKRGVQVQPQHF
TRBV4-1,NA,TRBJ2-7,CASSHPGQGANEQYF
TRBV7-8,NA,TRBJ2-3,CASTGGRISTDTQYF
TRBV28,NA,TRBJ2-1,CASSRDSYNEQFF
TRBV7-9,NA,TRBJ1-1,CASSLIGGRNTEAFF
TRBV7-9,NA,TRBJ2-5,CASSSTAAAETQYF
TRBV28,NA,TRBJ2-1,CASSSATGSYNEQFF
TRBV12-1,NA,TRBJ2-7,CASSSLTWAPYEQYF
TRBV29-1,NA,TRBJ2-1,CSVVSRGRSHNEQFF
TRBV12-3/TRBV12-4,once,TRBJ2-2,CASSKDTGELFF
TRBV7-8,NA,TRBJ2-5,CASSSQIKGLVGQETQYF
TRBV9,NA,TRBJ1-2,CASSYGQEAGYGYTF
TRBV29-1,NA,TRBJ2-7,CSVGGRDDEQYF
TRBV7-3,NA,TRBJ2-5,CASSLNSGPGTQYF
TRBV4-1,NA,TRBJ1-1,CASSQGAVSNTEAFF
TRBV5-4,NA,TRBJ1-1,CASSLGTGANTEAFF
TRBV14,NA,TRBJ1-5,CASSQDVRDRGLIFDSNQPQHF
TRBV29-1,NA,TRBJ1-2,CSVVLGYGYTF
TRBV27,NA,TRBJ1-5,CASSLQGNLATQHF
TRBV7-6,NA,TRBJ1-4,CASSRGAGYSEKLFF
TRBV7-6,NA,TRBJ2-2,CASSQPTRGSTGELFF
TRBV18,few,TRBJ1-1,CASSSDRATEAFF
TRBV11-2,NA,TRBJ2-3,CASSFPSGADTQYF